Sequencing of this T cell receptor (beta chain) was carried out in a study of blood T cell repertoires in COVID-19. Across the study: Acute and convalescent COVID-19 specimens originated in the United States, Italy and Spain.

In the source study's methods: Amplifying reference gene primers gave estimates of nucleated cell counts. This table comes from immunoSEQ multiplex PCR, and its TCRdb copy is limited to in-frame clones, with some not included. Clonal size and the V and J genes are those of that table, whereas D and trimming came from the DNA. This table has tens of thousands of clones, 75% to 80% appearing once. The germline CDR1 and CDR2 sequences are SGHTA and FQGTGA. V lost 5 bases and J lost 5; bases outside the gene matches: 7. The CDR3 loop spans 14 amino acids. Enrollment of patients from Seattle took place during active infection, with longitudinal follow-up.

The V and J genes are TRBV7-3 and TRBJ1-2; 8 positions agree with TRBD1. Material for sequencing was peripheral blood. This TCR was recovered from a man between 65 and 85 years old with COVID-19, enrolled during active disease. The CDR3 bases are TGTGCCAGCAGCAAAAATACAGGGGGGTATGGCTACACCTTC. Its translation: CASSKNTGGYGYTF.